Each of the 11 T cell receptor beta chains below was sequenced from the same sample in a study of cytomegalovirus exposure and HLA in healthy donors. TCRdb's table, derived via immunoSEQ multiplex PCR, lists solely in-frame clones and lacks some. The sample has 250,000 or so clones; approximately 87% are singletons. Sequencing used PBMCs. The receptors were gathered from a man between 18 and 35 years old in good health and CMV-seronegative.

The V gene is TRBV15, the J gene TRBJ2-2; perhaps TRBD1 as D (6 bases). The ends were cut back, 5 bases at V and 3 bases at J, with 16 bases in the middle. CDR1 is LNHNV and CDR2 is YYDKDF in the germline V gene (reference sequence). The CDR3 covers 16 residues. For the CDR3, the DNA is TGTGCCACCAGCGGTACAGGGATTATGGACACCGGGGAGCTGTTTTTT. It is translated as CATSGTGIMDTGELFF.

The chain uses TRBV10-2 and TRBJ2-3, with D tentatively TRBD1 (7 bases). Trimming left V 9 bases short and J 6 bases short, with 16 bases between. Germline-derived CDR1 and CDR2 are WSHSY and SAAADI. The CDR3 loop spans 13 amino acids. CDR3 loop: CASLQGGADTQYF. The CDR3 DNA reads TGCGCCAGTCTGCAGGGGGGAGCCGATACGCAGTATTTT.

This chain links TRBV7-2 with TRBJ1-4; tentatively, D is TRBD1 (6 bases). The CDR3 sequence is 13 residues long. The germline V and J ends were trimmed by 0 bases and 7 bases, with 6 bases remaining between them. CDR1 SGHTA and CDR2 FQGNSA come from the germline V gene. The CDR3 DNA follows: TGTGCCAGCAGCTTAGCCAGGGGTGAAAAACTGTTTTTT. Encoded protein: CASSLARGEKLFF. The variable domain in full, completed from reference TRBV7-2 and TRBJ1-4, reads GAGVSQSPSNKVTEKGKDVELRCDPISGHTALYWYRQSLGQGLEFLIYFQGNSAPDKSGLPSDRFSAERTGGSVSTLTIQRTQQEDSAVYLCASSLARGEKLFFGSGTQLSVL.

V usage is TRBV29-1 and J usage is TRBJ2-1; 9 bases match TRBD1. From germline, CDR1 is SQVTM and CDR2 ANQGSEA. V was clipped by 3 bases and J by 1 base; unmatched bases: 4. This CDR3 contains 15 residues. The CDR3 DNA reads TGCAGCGTTGAGGTAGGGACAGGGTCCTACAATGAGCAGTTCTTC. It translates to CSVEVGTGSYNEQFF.

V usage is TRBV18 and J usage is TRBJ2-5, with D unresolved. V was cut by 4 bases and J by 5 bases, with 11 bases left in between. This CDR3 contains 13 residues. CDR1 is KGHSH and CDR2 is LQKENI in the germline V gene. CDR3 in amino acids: CASSLTAVETQYF. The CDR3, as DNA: TGTGCCAGCTCACTAACAGCAGTGGAGACCCAGTACTTC.

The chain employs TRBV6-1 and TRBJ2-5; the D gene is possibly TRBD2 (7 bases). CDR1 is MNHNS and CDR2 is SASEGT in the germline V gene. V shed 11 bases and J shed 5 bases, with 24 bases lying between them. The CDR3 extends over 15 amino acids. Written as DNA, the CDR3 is TGTGCCGGACAATTGGGGGGGGGCATCGTCGAGACCCAGTACTTC. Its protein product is CAGQLGGGIVETQYF.

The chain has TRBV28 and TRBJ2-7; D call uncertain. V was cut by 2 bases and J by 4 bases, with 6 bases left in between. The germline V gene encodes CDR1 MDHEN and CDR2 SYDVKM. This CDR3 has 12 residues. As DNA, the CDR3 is TGTGCCAGCAGTTTAATGAGGTACGAGCAGTACTTC. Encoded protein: CASSLMRYEQYF.

CDR3 nucleotides: TGTGCCAGCAGCTTAGTGAGTGGGGAGGCCTATGGCTACACCTTC. Amino acids: CASSLVSGEAYGYTF. The rearrangement joins TRBV7-9 to TRBJ1-2; no definite D call. The CDR3 has 15 amino acids. Germline-derived CDR1 and CDR2 are SEHNR and FQNEAQ (reference sequence). V was clipped by 1 base and J by 4 bases, with 13 bases between them.

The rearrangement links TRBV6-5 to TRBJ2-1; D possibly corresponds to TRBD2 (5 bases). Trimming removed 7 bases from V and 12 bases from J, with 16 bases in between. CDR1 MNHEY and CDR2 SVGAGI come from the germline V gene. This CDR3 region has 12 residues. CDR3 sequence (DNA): TGTGCCAGCACCGAGGATCTGGGGAGGCAGTTCTTC. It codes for CASTEDLGRQFF.

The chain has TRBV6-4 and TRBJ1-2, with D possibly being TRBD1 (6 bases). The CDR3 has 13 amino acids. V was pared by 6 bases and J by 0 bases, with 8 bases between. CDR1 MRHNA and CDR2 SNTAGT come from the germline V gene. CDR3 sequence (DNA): TGTGCCAGCAGGAGGACAGCTAACTATGGCTACACCTTC. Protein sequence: CASRRTANYGYTF.

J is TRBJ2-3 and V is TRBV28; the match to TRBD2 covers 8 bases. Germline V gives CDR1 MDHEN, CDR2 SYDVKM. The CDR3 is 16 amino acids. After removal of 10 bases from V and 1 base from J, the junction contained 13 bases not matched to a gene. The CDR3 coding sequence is TGTGCCACTTTGAGACTAGCGCTATGGGGCACAGATACGCAGTATTTT. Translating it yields CATLRLALWGTDTQYF.